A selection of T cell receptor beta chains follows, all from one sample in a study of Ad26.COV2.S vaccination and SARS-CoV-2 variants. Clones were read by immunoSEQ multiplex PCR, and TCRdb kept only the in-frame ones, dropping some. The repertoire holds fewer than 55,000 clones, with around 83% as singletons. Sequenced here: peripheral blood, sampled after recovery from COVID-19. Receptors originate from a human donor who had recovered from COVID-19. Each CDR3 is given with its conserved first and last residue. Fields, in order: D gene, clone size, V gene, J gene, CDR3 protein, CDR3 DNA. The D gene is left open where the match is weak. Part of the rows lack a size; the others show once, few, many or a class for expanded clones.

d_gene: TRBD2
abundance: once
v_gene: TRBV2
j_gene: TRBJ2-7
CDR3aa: CASSERSGGVYEQYF
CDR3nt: TGTGCCAGCAGTGAAAGAAGCGGGGGTGTGTACGAGCAGTACTTC

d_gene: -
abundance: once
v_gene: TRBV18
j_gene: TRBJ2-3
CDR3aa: CASSPDTDTQYF
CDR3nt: TGTGCCAGCTCACCTGACACAGATACGCAGTATTTT

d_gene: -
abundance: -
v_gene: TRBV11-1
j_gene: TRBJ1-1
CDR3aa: CASSWAGGRYTEAFF
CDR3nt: TGTGCCAGCAGCTGGGCGGGGGGTCGGTACACTGAAGCTTTCTTT

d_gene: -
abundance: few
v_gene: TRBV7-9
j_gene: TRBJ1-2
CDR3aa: CASSLEVRENYGYTF
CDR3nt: TGTGCCAGCAGCTTAGAGGTCAGGGAGAACTATGGCTACACCTTC

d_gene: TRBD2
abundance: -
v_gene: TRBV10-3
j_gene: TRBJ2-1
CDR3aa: CAISESSASGGANEQFF
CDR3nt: TGTGCCATCAGTGAGTCGTCAGCTAGCGGGGGGGCCAATGAGCAGTTCTTC

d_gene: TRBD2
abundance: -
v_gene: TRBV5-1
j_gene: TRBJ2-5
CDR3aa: CASSLAGTSQETQYF
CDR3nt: TGCGCCAGCAGCTTGGCCGGGACTAGCCAAGAGACCCAGTACTTC

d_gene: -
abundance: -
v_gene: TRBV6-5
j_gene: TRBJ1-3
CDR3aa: CASSYSGHFSGNTIYF
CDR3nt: TGTGCCAGCAGTTACTCCGGACATTTCTCTGGAAACACCATATATTTT

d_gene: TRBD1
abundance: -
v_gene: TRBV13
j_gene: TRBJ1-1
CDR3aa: CASSRRPGQGNTEAFF
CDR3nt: TGTGCCAGCAGTCGAAGGCCGGGACAGGGGAACACTGAAGCTTTCTTT

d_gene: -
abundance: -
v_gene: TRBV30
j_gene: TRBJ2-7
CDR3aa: CAWRSRGEQYF
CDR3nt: TGTGCCTGGAGGTCCCGGGGAGAGCAGTACTTC

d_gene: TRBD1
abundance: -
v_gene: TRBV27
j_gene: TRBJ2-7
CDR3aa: CASTPIDRAYEQYF
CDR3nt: TGTGCCAGCACTCCTATCGACAGGGCCTACGAGCAGTACTTC

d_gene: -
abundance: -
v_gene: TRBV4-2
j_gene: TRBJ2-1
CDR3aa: CASQGLHNEQFF
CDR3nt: TGTGCCAGCCAGGGCCTTCACAATGAGCAGTTCTTC

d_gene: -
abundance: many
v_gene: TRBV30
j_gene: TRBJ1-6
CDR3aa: CACNRGLGNSPLHF
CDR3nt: TGTGCCTGCAACCGGGGGCTTGGAAATTCACCCCTCCACTTT

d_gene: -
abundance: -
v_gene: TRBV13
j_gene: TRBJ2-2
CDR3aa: CASSLASTGELFF
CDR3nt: TGTGCCAGCAGCTTAGCGTCTACCGGGGAGCTGTTTTTT

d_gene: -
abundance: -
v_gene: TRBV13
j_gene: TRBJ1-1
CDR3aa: CASSLRGGAHEAFF
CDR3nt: TGTGCCAGCAGCTTAAGGGGAGGCGCTCATGAAGCTTTCTTT

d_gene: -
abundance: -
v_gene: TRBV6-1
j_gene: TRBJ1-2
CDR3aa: CASSEVRPYRFYGYTF
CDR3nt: TGTGCCAGCAGTGAAGTGAGGCCTTACCGATTTTATGGCTACACCTTC

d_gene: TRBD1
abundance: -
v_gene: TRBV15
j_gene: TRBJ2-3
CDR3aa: CATSSTGMSTDTQYF
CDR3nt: TGTGCCACCAGCTCGACAGGGATGAGCACAGATACGCAGTATTTT

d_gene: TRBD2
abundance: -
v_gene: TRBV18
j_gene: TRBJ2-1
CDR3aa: CASSGTSGSSYNEQFF
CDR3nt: TGTGCCAGCTCCGGGACTAGCGGGAGCTCCTACAATGAGCAGTTCTTC

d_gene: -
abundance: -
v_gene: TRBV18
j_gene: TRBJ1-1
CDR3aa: CASSRSSDTEAFF
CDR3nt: TGTGCCAGCTCACGGAGCTCGGACACTGAAGCTTTCTTT

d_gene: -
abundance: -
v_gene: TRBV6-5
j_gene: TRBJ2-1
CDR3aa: CASSSGQSSYNEQFF
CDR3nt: TGTGCCAGCAGTTCCGGACAGAGCTCCTACAATGAGCAGTTCTTC

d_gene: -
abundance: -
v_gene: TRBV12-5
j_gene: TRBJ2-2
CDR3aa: CASGLVQGNTGELFF
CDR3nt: TGTGCTAGTGGTTTGGTACAGGGCAACACCGGGGAGCTGTTTTTT

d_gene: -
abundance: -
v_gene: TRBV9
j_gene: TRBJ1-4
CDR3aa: CASSVSVAAGEKLFF
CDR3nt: TGTGCCAGCAGCGTCTCTGTTGCGGCCGGGGAAAAACTGTTTTTT

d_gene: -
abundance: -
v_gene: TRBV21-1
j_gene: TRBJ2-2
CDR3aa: CASSSLKRDRHRNTGELFF
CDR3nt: TGTGCCAGCAGTAGCCTTAAAAGGGACAGGCACAGGAACACCGGGGAGCTGTTTTTT

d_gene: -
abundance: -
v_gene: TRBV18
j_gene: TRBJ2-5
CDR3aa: CASSPVLFRLGEEEETQYF
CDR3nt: TGTGCCAGCTCACCAGTACTTTTTCGTCTGGGAGAAGAAGAAGAGACCCAGTACTTC

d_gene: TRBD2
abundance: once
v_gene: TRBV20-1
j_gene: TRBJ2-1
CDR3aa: CSASIPPRGGREQFF
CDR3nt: TGCAGTGCTAGTATCCCCCCCCGGGGGGGTAGAGAGCAGTTCTTC

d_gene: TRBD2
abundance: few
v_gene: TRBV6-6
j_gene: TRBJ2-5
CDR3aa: CASSYSGTRGETQYF
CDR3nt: TGTGCCAGCAGTTACTCCGGGACTAGAGGAGAGACCCAGTACTTC

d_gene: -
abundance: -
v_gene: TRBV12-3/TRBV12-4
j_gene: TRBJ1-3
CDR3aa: CASSLWGNTIYF
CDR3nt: TGTGCCAGCAGTTTATGGGGAAACACCATATATTTT

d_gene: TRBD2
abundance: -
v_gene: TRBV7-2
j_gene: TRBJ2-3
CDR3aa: CASRRSGRAGTDTQYF
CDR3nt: TGTGCCAGCAGGAGAAGCGGGAGGGCCGGGACAGATACGCAGTATTTT

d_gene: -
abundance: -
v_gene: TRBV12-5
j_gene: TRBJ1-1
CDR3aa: CASGMEQNTEAFF
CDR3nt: TGTGCTAGTGGTATGGAACAGAACACTGAAGCTTTCTTT

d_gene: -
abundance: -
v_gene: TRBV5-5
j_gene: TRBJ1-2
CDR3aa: CASSDRPTNYGYTF
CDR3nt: TGTGCCAGCAGCGACAGACCCACTAACTATGGCTACACCTTC

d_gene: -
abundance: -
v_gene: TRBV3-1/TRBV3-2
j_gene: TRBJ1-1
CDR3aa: CASSFGQNTEAFF
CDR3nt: TGTGCCAGCAGCTTCGGACAGAACACTGAAGCTTTCTTT

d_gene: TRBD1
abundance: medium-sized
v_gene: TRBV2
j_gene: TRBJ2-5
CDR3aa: CASSPDRVQETQYF
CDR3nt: TGTGCCAGCAGTCCGGACAGGGTCCAAGAGACCCAGTACTTC

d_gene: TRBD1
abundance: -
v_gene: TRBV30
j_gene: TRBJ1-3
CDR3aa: CAWSVDYRGVNTIYF
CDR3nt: TGTGCCTGGAGTGTAGACTACAGGGGGGTAAACACCATATATTTT

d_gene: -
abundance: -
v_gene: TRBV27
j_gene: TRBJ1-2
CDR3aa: CASSIRNPLQDKRTYGYTF
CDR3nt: TGTGCCAGCAGTATTCGGAACCCCCTCCAGGACAAACGGACCTATGGCTACACCTTC

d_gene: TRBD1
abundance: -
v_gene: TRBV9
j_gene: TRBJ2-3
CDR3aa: CASSVTGADTQYF
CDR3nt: TGTGCCAGCAGCGTGACAGGGGCAGATACGCAGTATTTT

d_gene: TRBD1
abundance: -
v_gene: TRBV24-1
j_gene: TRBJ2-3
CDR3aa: CATKRTGGGDTQYF
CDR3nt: TGTGCCACCAAAAGGACAGGGGGCGGTGATACGCAGTATTTT

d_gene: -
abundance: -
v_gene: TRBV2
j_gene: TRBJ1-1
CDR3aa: CASSEVQVDTEAFF
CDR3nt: TGTGCCAGCAGTGAGGTCCAGGTAGACACTGAAGCTTTCTTT

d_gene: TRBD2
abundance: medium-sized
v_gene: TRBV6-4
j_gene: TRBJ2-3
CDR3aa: CASSDSGGATDTQYF
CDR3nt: TGTGCCAGCAGTGACAGCGGGGGGGCCACAGATACGCAGTATTTT

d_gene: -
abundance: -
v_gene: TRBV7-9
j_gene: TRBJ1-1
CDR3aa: CASSLALSPEAFF
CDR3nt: TGTGCCAGCAGCTTAGCGCTGAGCCCCGAAGCTTTCTTT

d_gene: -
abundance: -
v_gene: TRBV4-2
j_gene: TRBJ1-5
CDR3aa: CASSQRHALQAGWGDQPQHF
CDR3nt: TGTGCCAGCAGCCAACGTCATGCTCTCCAAGCCGGGTGGGGGGATCAGCCCCAGCATTTT

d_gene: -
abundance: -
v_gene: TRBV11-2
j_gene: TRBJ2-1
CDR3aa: CASSSLRAQYNEQFF
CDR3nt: TGTGCCAGCAGCTCCCTTAGGGCCCAGTACAATGAGCAGTTCTTC

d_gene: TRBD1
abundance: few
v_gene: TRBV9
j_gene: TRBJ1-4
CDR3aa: CASSVDRGLGEKLFF
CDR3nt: TGTGCCAGCAGCGTAGACAGGGGGCTGGGAGAAAAACTGTTTTTT

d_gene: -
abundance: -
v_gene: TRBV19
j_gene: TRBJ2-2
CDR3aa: CASRLQGGLANTGELFF
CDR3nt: TGTGCCAGCCGCCTCCAAGGGGGTCTCGCGAACACCGGGGAGCTGTTTTTT

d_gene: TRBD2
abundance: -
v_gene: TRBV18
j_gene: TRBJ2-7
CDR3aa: CASSPLFAGGEQYF
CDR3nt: TGTGCCAGCTCACCACTTTTTGCGGGAGGCGAGCAGTACTTC

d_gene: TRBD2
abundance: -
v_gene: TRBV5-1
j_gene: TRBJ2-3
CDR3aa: CASSSGPGTDTQYF
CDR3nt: TGCGCCAGCAGTAGCGGGCCAGGCACAGATACGCAGTATTTT

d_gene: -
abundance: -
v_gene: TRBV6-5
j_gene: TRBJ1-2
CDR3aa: CASSRPGVGYGYTF
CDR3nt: TGTGCCAGCAGTCGGCCGGGGGTGGGGTATGGCTACACCTTC

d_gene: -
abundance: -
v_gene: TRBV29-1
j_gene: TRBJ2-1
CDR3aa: CSIGERDNEQFF
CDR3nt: TGCAGTATTGGAGAACGGGACAATGAGCAGTTCTTC

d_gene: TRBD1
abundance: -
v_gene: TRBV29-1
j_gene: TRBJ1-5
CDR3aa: CSVGGQGGVNQPQHF
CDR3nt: TGCAGCGTTGGGGGACAGGGCGGCGTCAATCAGCCCCAGCATTTT

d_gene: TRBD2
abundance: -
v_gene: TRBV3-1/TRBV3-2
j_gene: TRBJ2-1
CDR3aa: CASSQDYWGGNEQFF
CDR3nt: TGTGCCAGCAGCCAAGATTATTGGGGGGGCAATGAGCAGTTCTTC

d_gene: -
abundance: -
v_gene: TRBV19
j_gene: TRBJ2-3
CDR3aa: CASRKSAMDTQYF
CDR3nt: TGTGCCAGTAGGAAATCGGCCATGGATACGCAGTATTTT

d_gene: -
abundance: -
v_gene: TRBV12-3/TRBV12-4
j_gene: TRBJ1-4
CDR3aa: CASGRPNEKLFF
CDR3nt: TGTGCCAGCGGACGGCCTAATGAAAAACTGTTTTTT

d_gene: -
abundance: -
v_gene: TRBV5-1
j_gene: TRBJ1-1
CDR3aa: CASSLAQGNSEAFF
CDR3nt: TGCGCCAGCAGCTTGGCACAGGGTAATTCTGAAGCTTTCTTT